Listed below are T cell receptor beta chains from one sample, sequenced in a study of neurological immune-mediated disorders. TCRdb reprocessed the 5' RACE reads via MiXCR and lists one record per CDR3 protein. Counted here are roughly 50,000 distinct CDR3 sequences, about 12% occurring once; the ten biggest clones make up roughly 10%. The sequenced material came from PBMCs. These receptor sequences come from a male donor with HTLV-1-associated myelopathy (HAM/TSP). The CDR3 runs from the conserved cysteine through the conserved F or W. A D gene is named only where the DNA matches it firmly. Not every row has a clone size; where given, it reads once, few, many or a size class.

D	V	J	size	DNA	CDR3
.	TRBV9	TRBJ2-2	many	TGTGCCAGCAGCGTAGGACAGATCGCGAACACCGGGGAGCTGTTTTTT	CASSVGQIANTGELFF
.	TRBV9	TRBJ2-5	few	TGTGCCAGCAGCGTAGCGACCCACGGGGAGACCCAGTACTTC	CASSVATHGETQYF
TRBD2	TRBV29-1	TRBJ2-2	many	TGCAGCGGCGGGGGAAACACCGGGGAGCTGTTTTTT	CSGGGNTGELFF
.	TRBV5-1	TRBJ1-1	few	TGCACCAGTAGCTTACTCCGGGAGAACACTGAAGCTTTCTTT	CTSSLLRENTEAFF
.	TRBV4-3	TRBJ2-7	many	TGCGCCAGCAGCCAAGCATTACAACGGGCCTACGAGCAGTACTTC	CASSQALQRAYEQYF
.	TRBV20-1	TRBJ2-1	large	TGCAGTGCTAGAGTTTCCGGCGGAGTCTACAATGAGCAGTTCTTC	CSARVSGGVYNEQFF
.	TRBV20-1	TRBJ1-2	many	TGCAGTGCTAGAGAACGGCGCCCCGAGGGCTACACCTTC	CSARERRPEGYTF
TRBD1	TRBV10-1	TRBJ2-7	many	TGCGCCAGCAGTGACGGGACAGGACGCGAGCAGTACTTC	CASSDGTGREQYF
.	TRBV9	TRBJ1-1	many	TGTGCCAGCAGCGTAGGAAGAAACACTGAAGCTTTCTTT	CASSVGRNTEAFF
.	TRBV12-3/TRBV12-4	TRBJ2-2	many	TGTGCCAGCAGTTTAGCGGGGAACACCGGGGAGCTGTTTTTT	CASSLAGNTGELFF
TRBD1	TRBV27	TRBJ1-6	medium-sized	TGTGCCAGCAGTCCCGCGGGACAGGGGTTAGTTTCACCCCTCCACTTT	CASSPAGQGLVSPLHF
.	TRBV20-1	TRBJ2-5	many	TGCAGTGCTAGAGATTACAGTCAAGAGACCCAGTACTTC	CSARDYSQETQYF
.	TRBV28	TRBJ1-5	many	TGTGCCAGCAGTCGAGCGGGTCAAAATCAGCCCCAGCATTTT	CASSRAGQNQPQHF
.	TRBV29-1	TRBJ2-5	many	TGCAGCGTTGATCAGGGCGAAAGAGAGACCCAGTACTTC	CSVDQGERETQYF
TRBD1	TRBV2	TRBJ1-1	.	TGTGCCAGCAGGGTGGACAGGGCGGGGACTGAAGCTTTCTTT	CASRVDRAGTEAFF
.	TRBV28	TRBJ1-5	many	TGTGCCAGCAGTTTCCGGGGGCCTCAGCCCCAGCATTTT	CASSFRGPQPQHF